This TCR beta chain originates from a study of tumor-infiltrating lymphocytes in oesophageal squamous cell carcinoma. Notes on this clonotype: A read error may account for a junction end that differs from germline.

TCRdb recomputed calls from the PCR reads with MiXCR, one row per CDR3 protein. Here the sample spans about 11,000 distinct CDR3 sequences, about 47% being singletons. The CDR3 spans 13 residues. CDR1 SGHVS and CDR2 FNYEAQ come from the germline V gene. The V call is TRBV7-6, the J call TRBJ2-3, with D possibly matching TRBD1 (5 bases). Sequenced sample: esophageal tumor tissue. The receptor comes from a female donor with esophageal squamous cell carcinoma. The DNA of the CDR3 is TGTGCTAGCAGCGCCTCAGGGACAGATACGCAGTATTTT. This gives the protein CASSASGTDTQYF.